Reported below is one T cell receptor beta chain. The authors' processing: Reference gene primer amplification gave nucleated cell count estimates. The protocol was immunoSEQ multiplex PCR, while the TCRdb copy is restricted to in-frame clones and leaves out a portion. D and trimming were read from the DNA, whereas the V and J calls and clone size are those reported in that table. The sample consists of around 250,000 clones, approximately 82% of them appearing once. The germline CDR1 and CDR2 sequences are LNHDA and SQIVND (reference sequence). Unmatched junction bases numbered 6, after V lost 7 bases and J lost 9 bases. CDR3 length: 12 amino acids. The data stem from a study of blood T cell repertoires in COVID-19. Study information: COVID-19 samples collected from the United States, Italy and Spain covered acute and convalescent phases. Sample material is recorded as cDNA or gDNA derived from T cells, B-cell-depleted T cells, or PBMCs.

The V gene is TRBV19, the J gene TRBJ1-5; 7 nucleotides line up with TRBD1. This receptor was taken from a woman in her late teens or twenties with acute or convalescent COVID-19. Sequences were obtained from peripheral blood. CDR3 DNA sequence: TGTGCCAGTACTCACAGGGGTGGGCCCCAGCATTTT. It codes for CASTHRGGPQHF. The full variable domain, rest sourced from reference TRBV19 and TRBJ1-5, is DGGITQSPKYLFRKEGQNVTLSCEQNLNHDAMYWYRQDPGQGLRLIYYSQIVNDFQKGDIAEGYSVSREKKESFPLTVTSAQKNPTAFYLCASTHRGGPQHFGDGTRLSIL.